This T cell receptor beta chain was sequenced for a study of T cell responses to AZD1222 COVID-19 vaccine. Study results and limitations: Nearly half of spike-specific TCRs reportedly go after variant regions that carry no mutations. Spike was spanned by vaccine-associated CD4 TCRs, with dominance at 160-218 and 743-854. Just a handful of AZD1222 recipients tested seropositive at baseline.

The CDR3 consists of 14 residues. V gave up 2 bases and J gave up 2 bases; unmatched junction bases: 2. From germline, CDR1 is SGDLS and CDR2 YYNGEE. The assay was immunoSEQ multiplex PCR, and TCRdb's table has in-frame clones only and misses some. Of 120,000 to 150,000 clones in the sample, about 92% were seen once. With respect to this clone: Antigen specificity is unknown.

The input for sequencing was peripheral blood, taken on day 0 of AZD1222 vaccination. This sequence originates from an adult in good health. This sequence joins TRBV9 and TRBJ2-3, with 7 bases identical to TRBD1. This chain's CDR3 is CASSVTGSTDTQYF. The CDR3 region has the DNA TGTGCCAGCAGCGTGACAGGGTCCACAGATACGCAGTATTTT.